This entry is about one TCR beta chain. This table comes from immunoSEQ multiplex PCR, and its TCRdb copy is limited to in-frame clones, with some not included. The sample carries 250,000 to 300,000 clones, around 85% recorded once. This entry comes from a study of blood T cell repertoires in COVID-19. Study-level information: Collection of acute and convalescent COVID-19 samples took place in the United States, Italy and Spain. The cDNA or gDNA used as material had been derived from T cells, B-cell-depleted T cells, or PBMCs.

CDR3 size: 15 residues. Losses at the gene ends were 3 bases for V and 7 bases for J; bases not matched to a gene: 9. Germline V gene lookup returns CDR1 MNHEY and CDR2 SMNVEV (reference sequence). The TCR sequence derives from a woman in her thirties with COVID-19, enrolled during active disease. What was sequenced was peripheral blood. The chain links TRBV27 to TRBJ1-5, with TRBD1 identical over 7 bases. The CDR3 region has the DNA TGTGCCAGCAGTTTTTCTCGGCAGGGGGACCAGCCCCAGCATTTT. Protein sequence: CASSFSRQGDQPQHF.